One and the same sample provided the 24 T cell receptor beta chains below, sequenced in a study of blood T cells in healthy people across ages. The second PCR ran about 6 to 12 cycles with a sample-barcoded 5' primer and J-beta primers. TCRdb reprocessed the 5' RACE reads with MiXCR, giving one entry per CDR3 protein. Of approximately 580,000 distinct CDR3 sequences in the sample, 24% are singletons; the top ten hold roughly 9.4%. This sample also belongs to another study, concerning T cells of mothers and their children.

The sequenced sample was blood. These receptors all stem from a boy between 10 and 17 years old in good health.

The CDR3 is CASSTYSGVNYGYTF. The CDR3 nucleotides are TGTGCCAGCAGCACGTATTCAGGGGTTAACTATGGCTACACCTTC. This rearrangement joins TRBV9 to TRBJ1-2; D is perhaps TRBD1 (6 bases). Trimming took 4 bases from V and 1 from J, leaving 14 bases between them. CDR1 and CDR2 from the germline V gene are SGDLS and YYNGEE. The CDR3 has 15 residues.

With respect to this clonotype: One end of the junction fails to match germline, which may point to a read error. The V call is TRBV29-1, the J call TRBJ2-3; TRBD2 agrees at 9 bases. The CDR3 totals 15 residues. The germline gives CDR1 SQVTM, CDR2 ANQGSEA. This CDR3 is CSVDSSSGMTDTLYF. The CDR3 DNA sequence: TGCAGCGTTGATTCGTCTAGCGGGATGACAGATACGCTGTATTTT.

The sample holds a few counts of this clonotype. This chain joins TRBV7-8 and TRBJ2-7; 9 positions match TRBD2. The CDR3 spans 18 residues. Per germline, CDR1 SGHVS and CDR2 FQNEAQ. Trimming took 1 base from V and 0 from J; bases not matched to a gene: 10. This chain's CDR3 is CASSLEGGSGGSSYEQYF. For the CDR3, the DNA is TGTGCCAGCAGCTTAGAGGGCGGGAGCGGGGGGAGCTCCTACGAGCAGTACTTC.

This clonotype was counted once. V and J are TRBV29-1 and TRBJ1-1; D not resolved. Germline V gives CDR1 SQVTM, CDR2 ANQGSEA. V lost 7 bases to trimming and J lost 5 bases, with 20 bases between them. CDR3 length: 14 residues. CDR3 bases: TGCAGCGCCACCCCGTTTGGGTCTTGGACTGAAGCTTTCTTT. Amino acids: CSATPFGSWTEAFF.

This clonotype has only a few counts. The chain carries TRBV13 and TRBJ2-4; 8 nucleotides align to TRBD2. This CDR3 spans 16 amino acids. In germline, CDR1 is PRHDT, CDR2 FYEKMQ (reference sequence). The junction had 6 bases not matched to a gene; V was cut back by 5 bases and J by 0 bases. The DNA for the CDR3 is TGTGCCAGCAGCCCCGAGCGGGAGACAGCCAAAAACATTCAGTACTTC. This codes for CASSPERETAKNIQYF.

This clonotype was counted only a few times. This rearrangement joins TRBV4-1 to TRBJ2-5; 10 bases match TRBD2. The J call may be incorrect, as the DNA end agrees better with TRBJ2-7. This CDR3 is built from 15 residues. Germline V gene lookup returns CDR1 MGHRA and CDR2 YSYEKL. The CDR3 reads CASSQGPSGRNEQYF. The CDR3, as DNA: TGCGCCAGCAGCCAAGGCCCTAGCGGGAGAAACGAGCAGTACTTC.

This clonotype has ten or more counts. The chain has TRBV7-2 and TRBJ2-1, with D possibly matching TRBD1 (8 bases). Germline loops: CDR1 SGHTA, CDR2 FQGNSA. There are 15 residues in the CDR3. The ends were cut back, 6 bases at V and 7 bases at J, with 19 bases in the middle. CDR3 in DNA: TGTGCCAGCAGTTATAGGACAGGGAGGGCGAATGAGCAGTTCTTC. This translates into CASSYRTGRANEQFF.

This clonotype has only a few counts. The chain links TRBV28 to TRBJ1-1; D gene ambiguous. Trimming stripped 3 bases from V and 3 bases from J, with 14 bases between. This CDR3 is 15 amino acids long. CDR1 is MDHEN, CDR2 SYDVKM, per germline. The chain's CDR3 is CASSFDRLVDTEAFF. The CDR3, as DNA: TGTGCCAGCAGTTTTGATAGGCTGGTGGACACTGAAGCTTTCTTT.

In its sample, this clonotype was seen a few times. V and J are TRBV20-1 and TRBJ2-7; 8 bases fit TRBD1. Germline CDR1 reads DFQATT; CDR2 reads SNEGSKA (reference sequence). The CDR3 is 13 residues long. With 3 bases clipped from V and 3 bases from J, the junction kept 4 bases outside the gene matches. CDR3 region: CSASRGQDYEQYF. The CDR3 DNA follows: TGCAGTGCTAGCCGGGGACAGGACTACGAGCAGTACTTC.

This chain uses TRBV28 with TRBJ1-1, with 7 bases matching TRBD1. Germline CDR1 and CDR2: MDHEN and SYDVKM. CDR3 length: 15 residues. After removal of 5 bases from V and 1 base from J, the junction contained 7 bases not matched to a gene. The CDR3 DNA reads as TGTGCCAGCAGTCTGGAGGGACAGTCGAACACTGAAGCTTTCTTT. It encodes CASSLEGQSNTEAFF.

At least ten counts were recorded for this clonotype. V usage is TRBV9 and J usage is TRBJ2-1, with 10 bases identical to TRBD2. Germline CDR1 reads SGDLS; CDR2 reads YYNGEE. This CDR3 contains 15 residues. The junction had 6 bases not matched to a gene; V was cut back by 1 base and J by 8 bases. The CDR3, as DNA: TGTGCCAGCAGCGTATTGGTAGCGGGAGGCCATGAGCAGTTCTTC. Protein product: CASSVLVAGGHEQFF.

This clonotype showed up just a few times. A read error may account for a junction end that differs from germline. The rearrangement links TRBV9 to TRBJ2-3, with TRBD2 identical over 7 bases. Germline-derived CDR1 and CDR2 are SGDLS and YYNGEE. This CDR3 is built from 11 residues. The CDR3 sequence is CASREKAGRIF. The CDR3 region has the DNA TGTGCCAGCAGGGAGAAAGCGGGGAGGATTTTT. The full variable domain, its missing parts supplied by reference TRBV9 and TRBJ2-3, is DSGVTQTPKHLITATGQRVTLRCSPRSGDLSVYWYQQSLDQGLQFLIQYYNGEERAKGNILERFSAQQFPDLHSELNLSSLELGDSALYFCASREKAGRIFGPGTRLTVL.

V usage is TRBV20-1 and J usage is TRBJ2-7, with D tentatively TRBD1 (5 bases). The V end lost 3 bases, the J end lost 2 bases, and 14 bases lay between the germline ends. Germline values: CDR1 DFQATT, CDR2 SNEGSKA (reference sequence). The CDR3 length is 14 residues. CDR3 residues: CSARGPDSPYEQYF. The CDR3 DNA follows: TGCAGTGCTAGGGGGCCGGATTCTCCCTACGAGCAGTACTTC.

This clonotype was seen ten or more times. The V call is TRBV7-2, the J call TRBJ2-1; 8 bases fit TRBD2. Germline lookup yields CDR1 SGHTA and CDR2 FQGNSA. This CDR3 region has 15 residues. After removal of 1 base from V and 9 bases from J, the junction contained 8 bases not matched to a gene. The CDR3 is CASSLVPGGPSEQFF. The CDR3 nucleotides read TGTGCCAGCAGCTTAGTACCGGGAGGGCCGAGTGAGCAGTTCTTC.

This clonotype was detected a few times. The gene calls are TRBV27 and TRBJ2-7; D is possibly TRBD2 (5 bases). The CDR3 has 15 amino acids. Trimming removed 8 bases at V and 2 bases at J, with 19 bases between. Germline V CDR1 and CDR2: MNHEY, SMNVEV (reference sequence). CDR3 nucleotide sequence: TGTGCCAGCTCCTACCGGGGTTTCGGGCCCTACGAGCAGTACTTC. Protein product: CASSYRGFGPYEQYF.

CDR3 sequence: CASSPLVRASHYGYTF. The CDR3 region has the DNA TGTGCCAGCAGCCCCCTGGTCAGGGCATCACACTATGGCTACACCTTC. The chain is built from TRBV3-1 and TRBJ1-2, with D perhaps matching TRBD1 (5 bases). Germline CDR1 LGHDT, CDR2 YNNKEL (reference sequence). V was clipped by 4 bases and J by 3 bases, with 18 bases between them. The CDR3 runs to 16 residues.

This clonotype turned up a few times. As DNA, the CDR3 is TGTGCCAGCAGCCAAGTCCCCGGGAGGAGGACCGGGGAGCTGTTTTTT. Translating it yields CASSQVPGRRTGELFF. The V gene is TRBV3-1, the J gene TRBJ2-2, with 7 bases aligning to TRBD2. The length of the CDR3 is 16 residues. Germline CDR1 is LGHDT and CDR2 is YNNKEL (reference sequence). J lost 5 bases, V lost 1 base, and 7 bases had no gene match.

This clonotype has just a few counts. The genes are TRBV5-6 and TRBJ2-5; 8 bases are a match to TRBD2. TRBJ2-1 explains the end of the DNA better; the J call may be wrong. CDR3 size: 15 residues. Germline loops: CDR1 SGHDT, CDR2 YYEEEE. The CDR3 nucleotides are TGTGCCAGCTGCAACGGGGGGGCCGGGGACAATGAGCAGTTCTTC. Its translation: CASCNGGAGDNEQFF.

In its sample, this clonotype was seen a few times. The rearrangement joins TRBV4-2 to TRBJ2-5, with 9 bases identical to TRBD1. V was pared by 4 bases and J by 1 base, with 10 bases of the junction left unmatched. The CDR3 runs to 17 residues. Germline V CDR1 and CDR2: LGHNA, YNFKEQ. The CDR3 loop is CASSPRGQGEFQETQYF. The CDR3 DNA is TGTGCCAGCAGCCCGCGGGGACAGGGAGAATTCCAAGAGACCCAGTACTTC.

This clonotype was detected only a few times. The V gene is TRBV12-3 or TRBV12-4, the J gene TRBJ2-7; no clear D. The CDR3 sequence is 14 residues long. Deletions cut 4 bases from V and 4 bases from J, with 14 bases between. The CDR3 protein is CASSSGLTTYEQYF. CDR3 nucleotide sequence: TGTGCCAGCAGTTCCGGGCTAACCACGTACGAGCAGTACTTC.

The CDR3 region is CASLVISYNEQFF. The CDR3 region has the DNA TGCGCCAGCCTAGTCATCTCCTACAATGAGCAGTTCTTC. The chain is built from TRBV5-1 and TRBJ2-1; D is ambiguous. Germline V gives CDR1 SGHRS, CDR2 YFSETQ. The CDR3 has 13 amino acids. Between the trimmed V and J ends, which lost 7 bases and 0 bases, there was a span of 8 bases.

This clonotype showed up just a few times. This chain joins TRBV20-1 and TRBJ2-3, with 14 nucleotides matching TRBD2. J lost 5 bases, V lost 0 bases, and 4 bases had no gene match. CDR3 length equals 16 residues. From germline, CDR1 is DFQATT and CDR2 SNEGSKA (reference sequence). For the CDR3, the DNA is TGCAGTGCTAGAGAGGGGACTAGCGGGAGTTTAGATACGCAGTATTTT. This gives the protein CSAREGTSGSLDTQYF.

The V gene is TRBV6-1, the J gene TRBJ2-1; 7 nucleotides agree with TRBD1. This CDR3 contains 14 residues. J lost 4 bases, V lost 7 bases, and 7 bases had no gene match. CDR1 MNHNS and CDR2 SASEGT come from the germline V gene. CDR3 sequence reads: CASKTGQDYNEQFF. CDR3 nucleotides: TGTGCCAGCAAGACAGGACAGGATTACAATGAGCAGTTCTTC.

Points on this clonotype: Since a much larger clone is just one base distant, this may be a read error. The rearrangement uses TRBV28 and TRBJ2-5; possible D gene TRBD2, 6 bases. The CDR3 is 14 residues long. The germline CDR1 and CDR2 sequences are MDHEN and SYDVKM. CDR3 sequence: CASSLTRGQGTQYF. The CDR3 coding sequence is TGTGCCAGCAGTTTGACTAGAGGACAAGGGACCCAGTACTTC.